The 30 T cell receptor beta chains below come from one sample, sequenced in a study of resident and recirculating memory T cells in vitiligo. Measured with immunoSEQ multiplex PCR; TCRdb has only the in-frame clones, and not every one. The table records roughly 80,000 clones, about 91% of them present only once. Sequences were obtained from blood. These receptors originate from a male donor with vitiligo.

The chain joins TRBV28 to TRBJ2-1; D possibly corresponds to TRBD2 (5 bases). Germline CDR1 MDHEN, CDR2 SYDVKM. Trimming removed 2 bases from V and 2 bases from J, with 10 bases in between. The CDR3 has 15 amino acids. The CDR3: CASSLGLAAYNEQFF. The CDR3 coding sequence is TGTGCCAGCAGTTTAGGGCTAGCAGCCTACAATGAGCAGTTCTTC. Complete variable domain (other parts from reference TRBV28 and TRBJ2-1): DVKVTQSSRYLVKRTGEKVFLECVQDMDHENMFWYRQDPGLGLRLIYFSYDVKMKEKGDIPEGYSVSREKKERFSLILESASTNQTSMYLCASSLGLAAYNEQFFGPGTRLTVL.

The CDR3 nucleotides are TGTGCCAGCAGCTTAATAGGGGCTACGTGGTACGAGCAGTACTTC. Its protein product is CASSLIGATWYEQYF. V is TRBV11-1 and J is TRBJ2-7; perhaps TRBD1 as D (5 bases). The ends were cut back, 2 bases at V and 4 bases at J, with 15 bases in the middle. The CDR3 runs to 15 residues. CDR1 is SGHAT, CDR2 FQDESV, per germline (reference sequence).

The V and J genes are TRBV6-1 and TRBJ2-7; the match to TRBD1 covers 8 bases. Germline CDR1 MNHNS, CDR2 SASEGT. The CDR3 totals 14 residues. The V gene end was trimmed by 3 bases and the J gene end by 7 bases; junction bases not matched to a gene: 8. The CDR3 region is CASSEDRDPREQYF. The CDR3 region has the DNA TGTGCCAGCAGTGAGGACAGGGACCCTAGGGAGCAGTACTTC.

The V gene is TRBV5-1, the J gene TRBJ1-1, with 7 bases identical to TRBD1. Germline loops: CDR1 SGHRS, CDR2 YFSETQ. V was clipped by 3 bases and J by 4 bases; unmatched bases: 9. This CDR3 spans 15 amino acids. The CDR3 DNA sequence: TGCGCCAGCAGCTCGGGACAGTCCCGAGGCACTGAAGCTTTCTTT. Translation gives CASSSGQSRGTEAFF.

This sequence joins TRBV5-4 and TRBJ1-2; possible D gene TRBD1, 6 bases. Trimming left V 3 bases short and J 7 bases short, with 16 bases between. The CDR3 sequence is 14 residues long. Germline V CDR1 and CDR2: SGHNT, YYREEE (reference sequence). CDR3 in DNA: TGTGCCAGCAGCTCCGGTCAGGGGATAGCTGGCTACACCTTC. This translates into CASSSGQGIAGYTF.

The chain links TRBV9 to TRBJ1-2; maybe TRBD1 (6 bases). CDR3 size: 15 residues. Between the trimmed V and J ends, which lost 0 bases and 7 bases, there was a span of 16 bases. Germline CDR1 reads SGDLS; CDR2 reads YYNGEE. CDR3 in amino acids: CASSVGEPGDGGYTF. The CDR3 region has the DNA TGTGCCAGCAGCGTAGGGGAGCCAGGGGACGGTGGCTACACCTTC.

This chain uses TRBV7-2 with TRBJ1-1; unclear D gene. The germline CDR1 and CDR2 sequences are SGHTA and FQGNSA. The CDR3 sequence is 15 residues long. V was trimmed by 0 bases and J by 1 base, leaving 9 bases between them. The CDR3 sequence: CASSLARYRNTEAFF. The CDR3, as DNA: TGTGCCAGCAGCTTAGCCCGCTACCGGAACACTGAAGCTTTCTTT.

This sequence joins TRBV21-1 and TRBJ1-5; the tabulated D call, TRBD1, remains unverified against the DNA. TRBV21-1 constitutes a pseudogene. The CDR3 has 19 residues. The CDR3 DNA reads as TGTGCCAGCAGCATAGGCCTGACAGGGGGCCAACTAAAAAATCAGCCCCAGCATTTT. Its translation is CASSIGLTGGQLKNQPQHF.

The V call is TRBV30, the J call TRBJ2-7; D gene ambiguous. This CDR3 comprises 12 residues. Germline-derived CDR1 and CDR2 are GTSNPN and SVGIG (reference sequence). V was cut by 2 bases and J by 2 bases, with 7 bases left in between. The CDR3 is CAWSSQAYEQYF. The CDR3, as DNA: TGTGCCTGGAGTTCCCAGGCCTACGAGCAGTACTTC.

The rearrangement links TRBV18 to TRBJ1-3, with D unclear. Germline V gene lookup returns CDR1 KGHSH and CDR2 LQKENI. With 6 bases removed from V and 5 bases from J, the gap between germline ends came to 14 bases. The CDR3 totals 14 residues. This CDR3 is CASSLLAERNTIYF. CDR3 nucleotides: TGTGCCAGCTCGTTACTAGCCGAGAGAAACACCATATATTTT.

This CDR3 reads CASSSGTGTDTQYF. The CDR3 DNA sequence: TGCGCCAGCAGCTCCGGGACAGGGACAGATACGCAGTATTTT. The V gene is TRBV5-1, the J gene TRBJ2-3, with TRBD1 matching over 9 bases. Germline assignment: CDR1 SGHRS and CDR2 YFSETQ. J lost 3 bases, V lost 3 bases, and 2 bases had no gene match. This CDR3 spans 14 amino acids. The full variable domain, with the rest looked up from reference TRBV5-1 and TRBJ2-3, is KAGVTQTPRYLIKTRGQQVTLSCSPISGHRSVSWYQQTPGQGLQFLFEYFSETQRNKGNFPGRFSGRQFSNSRSEMNVSTLELGDSALYLCASSSGTGTDTQYFGPGTRLTVL.

The V gene is TRBV4-1, the J gene TRBJ2-7, with 7 bases fitting TRBD2. Per germline, CDR1 MGHRA and CDR2 YSYEKL. V shed 6 bases, J shed 3 bases, and the junction held 11 bases outside the gene matches. The CDR3 covers 15 residues. The DNA for the CDR3 is TGCGCCAGCAGTAATGGGGGGGTCTCCTTCTACGAGCAGTACTTC. Translation gives CASSNGGVSFYEQYF.

This chain joins TRBV7-7 and TRBJ2-7; 7 nucleotides agree with TRBD1. Germline lookup yields CDR1 SSHAT and CDR2 FNYEAQ (reference sequence). The CDR3 covers 14 residues. V lost 5 bases and J lost 7; bases outside the gene matches: 11. For the CDR3, the DNA is TGTGCCAGCAGCCCAGGGGGTCCCCGCGTAGAGCAGTACTTC. Translated, it gives CASSPGGPRVEQYF.

The chain employs TRBV7-9 and TRBJ2-7; D may be TRBD1 (6 bases). CDR1 is SEHNR and CDR2 is FQNEAQ in the germline V gene (reference sequence). V was shortened by 4 bases and J by 5 bases, with 12 bases between the two germline ends. The CDR3 sequence is 13 residues long. For the CDR3, the DNA is TGTGCCAGCAGCTACACAGGGTTCCACGAGCAGTACTTC. Protein product: CASSYTGFHEQYF.

V and J are TRBV5-1 and TRBJ1-2, with 7 positions matching TRBD1. Germline V CDR1 and CDR2: SGHRS, YFSETQ. V lost 3 bases to trimming and J lost 2 bases; unmatched junction nucleotides: 4. The CDR3 is 14 residues long. CDR3 sequence reads: CASSSWTGNYGYTF. CDR3 nucleotide sequence: TGCGCCAGCAGCTCCTGGACAGGCAACTATGGCTACACCTTC.

CDR3 sequence reads: CASSQLAGGGSGELFF. DNA of the CDR3: TGCGCCAGCAGCCAATTGGCGGGCGGAGGGTCCGGGGAGCTGTTTTTT. V gene TRBV4-3 combines with J gene TRBJ2-2, with TRBD2 as a possible D gene (6 bases). The germline V and J ends were trimmed by 2 bases and 6 bases, with 16 bases remaining between them. The CDR3 length is 16 residues. Germline V gives CDR1 LGHNA, CDR2 YSLEER.

The V gene is TRBV6-6, the J gene TRBJ2-7; the match to TRBD2 covers 13 bases. CDR3 length: 16 residues. V dropped 6 bases and J dropped 4; count of bases not matched to a gene: 9. Germline V gene lookup returns CDR1 MNHNY and CDR2 SVGAGI (reference sequence). This chain's CDR3 is CASSRTSGSVAYEQYF. The CDR3 DNA reads as TGTGCCAGCAGCCGGACTAGCGGGAGTGTTGCTTACGAGCAGTACTTC.

The chain couples TRBV27 to TRBJ2-7, with 7 bases identical to TRBD2. Per germline, CDR1 MNHEY and CDR2 SMNVEV (reference sequence). Trimming cost V 0 bases and J 0 bases; bases outside gene matches: 5. This CDR3 spans 16 amino acids. The CDR3 is CASSLSSGAVSYEQYF. Here the CDR3 DNA reads TGTGCCAGCAGTTTATCGAGCGGGGCTGTCTCCTACGAGCAGTACTTC.

This sequence joins TRBV7-3 and TRBJ1-1; tentatively, D is TRBD1 (5 bases). CDR1 SGHTA and CDR2 FQGTGA come from the germline V gene. The CDR3 loop spans 13 amino acids. Trimming took off 5 bases at V and 7 bases at J, with 14 bases between the two ends. The CDR3 DNA reads TGTGCCAGCAGCCAAGGGGCAGGCCTTGAAGCTTTCTTT. It codes for CASSQGAGLEAFF.

The chain is built from TRBV7-9 and TRBJ2-7, with 9 nucleotides matching TRBD1. The CDR3 extends over 15 amino acids. Trimming took 2 bases from V and 6 from J; bases not matched to a gene: 8. From germline, CDR1 is SEHNR and CDR2 FQNEAQ (reference sequence). This CDR3 reads CASSLKQGAFGEQYF. The CDR3 DNA follows: TGTGCCAGCAGCTTAAAACAGGGGGCTTTTGGCGAGCAGTACTTC.

This clone was picked up a small number of times. The chain joins TRBV27 to TRBJ2-7; 9 nucleotides line up with TRBD2. The trim removed 4 bases at V and 5 bases at J, leaving 12 bases unmatched. Per the germline V gene, CDR1 is MNHEY and CDR2 is SMNVEV (reference sequence). CDR3 length equals 16 residues. CDR3 nucleotides: TGTGCCAGCAGTTCTCAGGTAGTAGCGGGAGAAAACGAGCAGTACTTC. Its translation: CASSSQVVAGENEQYF.

This chain connects TRBV6-6 to TRBJ2-1; D possibly corresponds to TRBD2 (6 bases). V gave up 5 bases and J gave up 4 bases, with 12 bases separating them. The CDR3 covers 14 residues. Germline loops: CDR1 MNHNY, CDR2 SVGAGI (reference sequence). The CDR3 sequence: CASSNTGTYNEQFF. CDR3 DNA: TGTGCCAGCAGTAACACCGGGACTTACAATGAGCAGTTCTTC.

This sequence joins TRBV7-2 and TRBJ2-3; D may be TRBD1 (8 bases). From germline, CDR1 is SGHTA and CDR2 FQGNSA. V lost 5 bases to trimming and J lost 5 bases, with 20 bases between them. The CDR3 has 16 residues. The CDR3 DNA follows: TGTGCCAGCAGCCCCCAGGGGGCGGGAGCCCAAGATACGCAGTATTTT. Protein sequence: CASSPQGAGAQDTQYF. Together with reference TRBV7-2 and TRBJ2-3, the CDR3 gives the full variable domain: GAGVSQSPSNKVTEKGKDVELRCDPISGHTALYWYRQSLGQGLEFLIYFQGNSAPDKSGLPSDRFSAERTGGSVSTLTIQRTQQEDSAVYLCASSPQGAGAQDTQYFGPGTRLTVL.

This sequence joins TRBV9 and TRBJ1-2, with D possibly TRBD1 on 5 matching bases. Per germline, CDR1 SGDLS and CDR2 YYNGEE. The CDR3 extends over 14 amino acids. V shed 4 bases and J shed 0 bases, with 10 bases lying between them. CDR3 region: CASSPPGANYGYTF. CDR3 coding DNA: TGTGCCAGCAGCCCCCCGGGGGCTAACTATGGCTACACCTTC.

The chain links TRBV6-1 to TRBJ2-2; D may be TRBD2 (6 bases). The CDR3 consists of 15 residues. Germline CDR1 is MNHNS and CDR2 is SASEGT. The V end was cut by 4 bases, the J end by 1 base, with 10 bases between. The CDR3 sequence is CASSVRRGNTGELFF. CDR3 nucleotides: TGTGCCAGCAGTGTAAGGCGGGGGAACACCGGGGAGCTGTTTTTT.

J is TRBJ2-2 and V is TRBV11-2; D perhaps matches TRBD1 (7 bases). Germline V gene sequence: CDR1 SGHAT, CDR2 FQNNGV. This CDR3 has 16 amino acids. The V end was cut by 0 bases, the J end by 6 bases, with 14 bases between. The DNA of the CDR3 is TGTGCCAGCAGCTTAGACCGAACAGGGGAGGCCGGGGAGCTGTTTTTT. Its translation is CASSLDRTGEAGELFF.

The table lists this clone with a few counts. The chain links TRBV5-1 to TRBJ2-5; 7 nucleotides match TRBD2. The ends lost 4 bases at V and 5 bases at J; junction bases unmatched: 2. Germline V gene lookup returns CDR1 SGHRS and CDR2 YFSETQ. The CDR3 sequence is 12 residues long. The CDR3 protein is CASSREGETQYF. CDR3 DNA: TGCGCCAGCAGCAGGGAGGGTGAGACCCAGTACTTC.

The chain carries TRBV7-8 and TRBJ2-2; D not resolved. V was cut by 1 base and J by 0 bases, with 9 bases left in between. The germline CDR1 and CDR2 sequences are SGHVS and FQNEAQ. This CDR3 region has 16 residues. CDR3 DNA sequence: TGTGCCAGCAGCTTAGTTGCAGTCGCGAACACCGGGGAGCTGTTTTTT. It encodes CASSLVAVANTGELFF.

This chain uses TRBV15 with TRBJ1-5, with 8 bases that match TRBD1. V dropped 0 bases and J dropped 6; count of bases not matched to a gene: 7. Per germline, CDR1 LNHNV and CDR2 YYDKDF (reference sequence). This CDR3 has 16 amino acids. CDR3 sequence (DNA): TGTGCCACCAGCAGAGATTTACAGGGGGGGAGTCAGCCCCAGCATTTT. Protein: CATSRDLQGGSQPQHF.

This rearrangement joins TRBV28 to TRBJ2-7; 15 bases are a match to TRBD2. The trim removed 7 bases at V and 6 bases at J, leaving 10 bases unmatched. The CDR3 length is 16 residues. Germline values: CDR1 MDHEN, CDR2 SYDVKM. CDR3 nucleotides: TGTGCCAGCACCGACGCACCGGGACTAGCGGGAGGCGAGCAGTACTTC. This translates into CASTDAPGLAGGEQYF.